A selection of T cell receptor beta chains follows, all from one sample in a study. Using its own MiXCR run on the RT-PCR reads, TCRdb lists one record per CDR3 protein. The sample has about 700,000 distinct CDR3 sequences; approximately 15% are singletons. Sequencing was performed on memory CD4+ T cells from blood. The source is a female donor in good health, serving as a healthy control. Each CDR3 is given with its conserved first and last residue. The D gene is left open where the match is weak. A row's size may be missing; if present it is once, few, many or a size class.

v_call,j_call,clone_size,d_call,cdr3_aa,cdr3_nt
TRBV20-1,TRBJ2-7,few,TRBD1,CSTLQGAVDEQYF,TGCAGCACTTTACAGGGGGCCGTTGACGAGCAGTACTTC
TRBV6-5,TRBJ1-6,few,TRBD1,CASRPGDRPLHF,TGTGCCAGCAGGCCGGGGGACAGGCCCCTCCACTTT
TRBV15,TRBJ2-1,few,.,CATSRDPEKNEQFF,TGTGCCACCAGCAGAGATCCGGAGAAGAATGAGCAGTTCTTC
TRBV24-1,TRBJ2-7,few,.,CATSRADVSEQYF,TGTGCCACCAGTCGGGCAGACGTGAGCGAGCAGTACTTC
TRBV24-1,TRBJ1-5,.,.,CATSDPGRGDQPQHF,TGTGCCACCAGTGATCCCGGTCGGGGGGATCAGCCCCAGCATTTT
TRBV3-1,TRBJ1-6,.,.,CASSPSPASGSPLHF,TGTGCCAGCAGTCCCTCCCCGGCGAGTGGTTCACCCCTCCACTTT
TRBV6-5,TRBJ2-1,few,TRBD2,CASSYSPGGSLYNEQFF,TGTGCCAGCAGTTACTCTCCGGGCGGGAGTCTTTACAATGAGCAGTTCTTC
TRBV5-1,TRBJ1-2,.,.,CASSLTSQGNYGYTF,TGCGCCAGCAGCTTGACATCGCAGGGTAACTATGGCTACACCTTC
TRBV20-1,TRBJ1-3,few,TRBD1,CSARRQGFGNTIYF,TGCAGTGCTAGACGACAGGGATTCGGAAACACCATATATTTT
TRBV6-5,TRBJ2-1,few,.,CASRSYDNEQFF,TGTGCCAGCAGGTCCTATGACAATGAGCAGTTCTTC
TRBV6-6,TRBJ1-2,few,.,CASSYKAVNYGYTF,TGTGCCAGCAGTTACAAGGCAGTCAACTATGGCTACACCTTC
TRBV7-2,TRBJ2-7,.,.,CASSGATYEQYF,TGTGCCAGCAGTGGGGCCACCTACGAGCAGTACTTC
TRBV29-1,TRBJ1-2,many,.,CSVGYPAYTF,TGCAGCGTTGGGTATCCTGCCTACACCTTC
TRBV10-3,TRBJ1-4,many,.,CAISEVGEKLFF,TGTGCCATCAGTGAGGTGGGGGAAAAACTGTTTTTT
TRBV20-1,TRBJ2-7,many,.,CSASQATLYEQYF,TGCAGTGCTAGCCAGGCTACCTTGTACGAGCAGTACTTC
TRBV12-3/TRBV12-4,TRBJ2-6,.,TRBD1,CASTPRTGSSGANVLTF,TGTGCCAGCACCCCTAGGACAGGCAGCTCTGGGGCCAACGTCCTGACTTTC
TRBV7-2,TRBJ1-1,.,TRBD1,CASSLLQGALNAEAFF,TGTGCCAGCAGCCTTCTACAGGGGGCTTTGAACGCTGAAGCTTTCTTT
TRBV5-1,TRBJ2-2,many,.,CASSLAPERNGELFF,TGCGCCAGCAGCTTGGCCCCGGAGCGGAACGGGGAGCTGTTTTTT
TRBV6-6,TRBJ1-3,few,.,CASSLTGPLGAHSSGNTIYF,TGTGCCAGCAGTTTGACCGGCCCCCTAGGGGCCCACAGCTCTGGAAACACCATATATTTT
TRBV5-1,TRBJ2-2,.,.,CASSLATGNTGELVF,TGCGCCAGCAGCCTAGCGACGGGTAACACCGGGGAGCTGGTTTTT
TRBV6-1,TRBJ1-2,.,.,CASSEGRWNSDSGYTF,TGTGCCAGCAGTGAAGGAAGGTGGAATTCGGACAGTGGCTACACCTTC
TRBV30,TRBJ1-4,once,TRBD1,CAWARDSEKLFF,TGTGCCTGGGCCCGGGACAGTGAAAAACTGTTTTTT
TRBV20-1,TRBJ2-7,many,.,CSANTYGEQYF,TGCAGTGCCAACACCTACGGGGAGCAGTACTTC
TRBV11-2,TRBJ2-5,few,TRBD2,CASSSAGLASETQYF,TGTGCCAGCAGCTCCGCGGGACTAGCGAGCGAGACCCAGTACTTC
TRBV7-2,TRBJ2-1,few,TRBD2,CASSLTGGQLAGAPFF,TGTGCCAGCAGCTTGACAGGGGGGCAACTAGCGGGAGCTCCGTTCTTC
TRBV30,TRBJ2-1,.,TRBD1,CASSVTGGSYNEQFF,TGTGCCTCGAGTGTGACAGGGGGTAGCTACAATGAGCAGTTCTTC
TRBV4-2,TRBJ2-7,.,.,CASSRDSEYEQYF,TGTGCCAGCAGCCGAGACTCGGAGTACGAGCAGTACTTC
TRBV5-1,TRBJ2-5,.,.,CASSPHSASEETQYF,TGCGCCAGCAGTCCCCATTCTGCGTCAGAAGAGACCCAGTACTTC
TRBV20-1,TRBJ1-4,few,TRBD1,CSAREGAGQLNEKLFF,TGCAGTGCTAGAGAGGGTGCGGGACAGCTTAATGAAAAACTGTTTTTT
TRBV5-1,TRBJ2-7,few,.,CASSLVADQTYEQYF,TGCGCCAGCAGCTTGGTCGCCGACCAAACCTACGAGCAGTACTTC
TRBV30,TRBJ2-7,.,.,CAWSVLGTSEQYF,TGTGCCTGGAGTGTACTCGGGACGTCCGAGCAGTACTTC
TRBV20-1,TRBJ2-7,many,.,CSAVGGRGSYEQYF,TGCAGTGCCGTTGGGGGGAGAGGCTCCTACGAGCAGTACTTC